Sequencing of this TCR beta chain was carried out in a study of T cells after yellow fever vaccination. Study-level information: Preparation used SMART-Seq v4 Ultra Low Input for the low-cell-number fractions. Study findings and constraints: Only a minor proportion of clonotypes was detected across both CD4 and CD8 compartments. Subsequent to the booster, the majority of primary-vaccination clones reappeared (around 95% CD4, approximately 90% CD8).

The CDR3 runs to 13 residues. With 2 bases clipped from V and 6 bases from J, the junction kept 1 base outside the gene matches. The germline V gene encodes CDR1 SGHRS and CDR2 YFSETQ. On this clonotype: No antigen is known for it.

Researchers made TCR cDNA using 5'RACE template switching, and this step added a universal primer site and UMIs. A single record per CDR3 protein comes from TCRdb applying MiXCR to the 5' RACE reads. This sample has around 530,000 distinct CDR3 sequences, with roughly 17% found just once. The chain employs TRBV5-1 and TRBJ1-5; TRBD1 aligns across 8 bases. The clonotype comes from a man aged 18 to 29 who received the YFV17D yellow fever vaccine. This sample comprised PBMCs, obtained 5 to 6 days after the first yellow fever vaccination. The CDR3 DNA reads TGCGCCAGCAGCTTCGGACAGGGTCAGCCCCAGCATTTT. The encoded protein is CASSFGQGQPQHF.